This T cell receptor beta chain appears in the sequencing data of a study of blood T cell repertoires in COVID-19. Study background: In each case, the material was cDNA or gDNA derived from T cells, B-cell-depleted T cells, or PBMCs.

This CDR3 spans 15 amino acids. V lost 6 bases and J 0 bases, leaving 13 bases between the germline ends. Germline lookup yields CDR1 SEHNR and CDR2 FQNEAQ (reference sequence). Methods used by the authors: Estimates of nucleated cell counts were drawn from the amplification of reference gene primers. Clones were sequenced by immunoSEQ multiplex PCR, and TCRdb holds only the in-frame ones, with some missing. V and J calls and clone size are as listed in that table; D and trimming were resolved from the DNA. The sample consists of under 250,000 clones, roughly 83% of them appearing once. Followed over time, Seattle patients had been enrolled while infection was active.

The TCR was taken from a woman of 80 years or more with COVID-19, enrolled during active disease. The chain joins TRBV7-9 to TRBJ2-3, with D perhaps matching TRBD2 (6 bases). The sample taken for sequencing was peripheral blood. CDR3 bases: TGTGCCAGCAGTCCGGGGGTAACTAGCACAGATACGCAGTATTTT. Translation gives CASSPGVTSTDTQYF.